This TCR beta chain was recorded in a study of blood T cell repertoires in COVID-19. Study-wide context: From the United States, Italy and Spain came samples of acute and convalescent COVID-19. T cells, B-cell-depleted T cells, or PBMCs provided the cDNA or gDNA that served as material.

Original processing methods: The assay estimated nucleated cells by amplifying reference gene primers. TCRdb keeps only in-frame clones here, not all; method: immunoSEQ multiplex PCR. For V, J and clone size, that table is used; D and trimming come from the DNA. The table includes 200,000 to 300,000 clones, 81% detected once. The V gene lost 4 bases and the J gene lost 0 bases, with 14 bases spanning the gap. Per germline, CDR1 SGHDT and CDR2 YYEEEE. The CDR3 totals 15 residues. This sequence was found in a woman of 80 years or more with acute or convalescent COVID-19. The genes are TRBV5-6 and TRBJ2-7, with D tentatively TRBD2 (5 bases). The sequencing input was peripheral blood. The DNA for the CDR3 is TGTGCCAGCAGCCCCAGTGGTGGGAGCTCCTACGAGCAGTACTTC. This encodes CASSPSGGSSYEQYF.